The 12 T cell receptor beta chains below come from one sample, sequenced in a study of blood T cell repertoires in COVID-19. Generated by immunoSEQ multiplex PCR, the TCRdb table keeps only in-frame clones and is missing some. The table has 110,000 to 150,000 clones, around 87% seen once. Sample: peripheral blood. The origin of the receptors is a human donor in a cohort sampled during active COVID-19.

This chain joins TRBV2 and TRBJ2-3, with D possibly being TRBD1 (5 bases). CDR1 and CDR2 (germline): SNHLY, FYNNEI. The CDR3 has 14 residues. V shed 5 bases and J shed 4 bases, with 13 bases lying between them. The CDR3 loop reads CASSKETEPDTQYF. The CDR3 DNA is TGTGCCAGCAGTAAAGAGACAGAGCCAGATACGCAGTATTTT.

The rearrangement uses TRBV28 and TRBJ2-7; 9 bases align to TRBD2. The CDR3 runs to 14 residues. V trimming: 3 bases; J trimming: 0 bases; junction bases outside the gene matches: 0. Per germline, CDR1 MDHEN and CDR2 SYDVKM. CDR3 sequence: CASSFSGSSYEQYF. Written as DNA, the CDR3 is TGTGCCAGCAGTTTTAGCGGGAGCTCCTACGAGCAGTACTTC.

The V gene is TRBV5-1, the J gene TRBJ1-1; no definite D call. Per germline, CDR1 SGHRS and CDR2 YFSETQ. The CDR3 extends over 13 amino acids. Trimming pared 7 bases from V and 1 base from J, leaving 11 bases between. The CDR3 loop reads CASAAAPNTEAFF. The CDR3 DNA follows: TGCGCCAGCGCGGCCGCTCCGAACACTGAAGCTTTCTTT.

The chain links TRBV5-1 to TRBJ2-1; D may be TRBD2 (5 bases). Germline CDR1 SGHRS, CDR2 YFSETQ. V was pared by 0 bases and J by 2 bases, with 9 bases between. This CDR3 has 15 residues. CDR3 protein: CASSLVAGTYNEQFF. For the CDR3, the DNA is TGCGCCAGCAGCTTGGTGGCGGGTACCTACAATGAGCAGTTCTTC.

The chain recombines TRBV5-1 with TRBJ2-5; 11 positions agree with TRBD2. The trim removed 4 bases at V and 1 base at J, leaving 12 bases unmatched. Per germline, CDR1 SGHRS and CDR2 YFSETQ. The CDR3 has 18 residues. CDR3 DNA sequence: TGCGCCAGCAGCCTACTAGCGGGAGAGTTCGTTATCCAAGAGACCCAGTACTTC. It is translated as CASSLLAGEFVIQETQYF. Based on the CDR3 plus reference TRBV5-1 and TRBJ2-5, the full variable domain is KAGVTQTPRYLIKTRGQQVTLSCSPISGHRSVSWYQQTPGQGLQFLFEYFSETQRNKGNFPGRFSGRQFSNSRSEMNVSTLELGDSALYLCASSLLAGEFVIQETQYFGPGTRLLVL.

Written as DNA, the CDR3 is TGCAGCGTTGAACCCGACACTAGCACAGATACGCAGTATTTT. This gives the protein CSVEPDTSTDTQYF. The genes are TRBV29-1 and TRBJ2-3; D call uncertain. Germline loops: CDR1 SQVTM, CDR2 ANQGSEA. The CDR3 runs 14 residues. Trimming pared 2 bases from V and 0 bases from J, leaving 9 bases between.

The chain employs TRBV2 and TRBJ2-7; 7 bases are shared with TRBD1. This CDR3 comprises 13 residues. Per germline, CDR1 SNHLY and CDR2 FYNNEI. Germline trimming cut 7 bases from V and 0 bases from J; bases unmatched to any gene: 3. The CDR3 sequence: CASIGTASYEQYF. For the CDR3, the DNA is TGTGCCAGCATAGGGACAGCCTCCTACGAGCAGTACTTC.

This rearrangement joins TRBV12-3 or TRBV12-4 to TRBJ2-7; 9 bases match TRBD2. V shed 8 bases and J 3 bases; nucleotides not matched to a gene: 5. The CDR3 totals 13 residues. Here the CDR3 DNA reads TGTGCCAGCGGCCTAGCGGGGATCTACGAGCAGTACTTC. This encodes CASGLAGIYEQYF.

The chain uses TRBV3-1 (or the pseudogene TRBV3-2) and TRBJ2-3; TRBD2 matches at 7 bases. The CDR3 is made up of 14 amino acids. From germline, CDR1 is LGHDT and CDR2 YNNKEL (reference sequence). V was pared by 3 bases and J by 4 bases, with 4 bases of the junction left unmatched. This CDR3 is CASSQTSFPDTQYF. DNA for the CDR3: TGTGCCAGCAGCCAGACTAGCTTCCCAGATACGCAGTATTTT.

Points on this clone: At one of its ends the junction is not consistent with the germline gene, which may arise from a read error. J is TRBJ2-1 and V is TRBV10-3; perhaps TRBD2 as D (5 bases). This CDR3 is 14 amino acids long. Germline V gene data show CDR1 as ENHRY and CDR2 as SYGVKD. CDR3 coding DNA: TGTGCCATCATTGAGCTAGCTCCACCAAGTGAGCAGTTCTTC. This sequence encodes CAIIELAPPSEQFF.

The V and J genes are TRBV11-2 and TRBJ2-7; D is perhaps TRBD1 (5 bases). This CDR3 has 12 amino acids. CDR1 and CDR2 from the germline V gene are SGHAT and FQNNGV. V shed 5 bases and J shed 3 bases, with 8 bases lying between them. The CDR3 nucleotides are TGTGCCAGCAGCAACACAGGCTACGAGCAGTACTTC. Amino acids: CASSNTGYEQYF. Drawing the rest from reference TRBV11-2 and TRBJ2-7, the complete variable domain is EAGVAQSPRYKIIEKRQSVAFWCNPISGHATLYWYQQILGQGPKLLIQFQNNGVVDDSQLPKDRFSAERLKGVDSTLKIQPAKLEDSAVYLCASSNTGYEQYFGPGTRLTVT.

This clone appeared a few times. The chain uses TRBV28 and TRBJ2-1; 10 bases are shared with TRBD2. The CDR3 totals 16 residues. Germline CDR1 and CDR2: MDHEN and SYDVKM. Trimming removed 6 bases from V and 6 bases from J; junction bases left unmatched: 11. The CDR3 spells CASRPGLAGARNEQFF. The CDR3 coding sequence is TGTGCCAGCAGACCCGGGCTAGCGGGAGCTCGCAATGAGCAGTTCTTC. Combining the CDR3 with reference TRBV28 and TRBJ2-1 gives the whole variable domain DVKVTQSSRYLVKRTGEKVFLECVQDMDHENMFWYRQDPGLGLRLIYFSYDVKMKEKGDIPEGYSVSREKKERFSLILESASTNQTSMYLCASRPGLAGARNEQFFGPGTRLTVL.